This is a list of T cell receptor beta chains from one sample in a study of blood T cell repertoires in COVID-19. Sequenced by immunoSEQ multiplex PCR; TCRdb stores in-frame clones only, minus some. Found here are under 300,000 clones, 70% to 90% of them singletons; the top ten hold 9.5% to 12%. The sample taken for sequencing was peripheral blood. The receptors stem from a woman in her 70s with acute or convalescent COVID-19. CDR3s include the opening cysteine and the closing phenylalanine or tryptophan. A D gene is named only where the DNA matches it firmly. The listing skips clone size in some rows; elsewhere it reads once, few, many or a size class.

D gene,J gene,clone size,V gene,CDR3 DNA,CDR3 protein
NA,TRBJ2-7,NA,TRBV18,TGTGCCAGCTCACCGGGCCTGGAGGGTTACGAGCAGTACTTC,CASSPGLEGYEQYF
TRBD2,TRBJ2-5,NA,TRBV3-1/TRBV3-2,TGTGCCAGCAGCCAAGCGGGGGGGGAGGGAGAGACCCAGTACTTC,CASSQAGGEGETQYF
NA,TRBJ2-7,NA,TRBV3-1/TRBV3-2,TGTGCCAGCAGCCAATGGGGGGTCGACTTGGAGCAGTACTTC,CASSQWGVDLEQYF
NA,TRBJ1-4,NA,TRBV7-9,TGTGCCAGCAGCTTAGGCGGGGTTCCCGAAAAACTGTTTTTT,CASSLGGVPEKLFF
NA,TRBJ1-3,NA,TRBV5-4,TGTGCCAGCAGCAGTCAGGGGAAACCTGGAAACACCATATATTTT,CASSSQGKPGNTIYF
NA,TRBJ2-7,NA,TRBV5-6,TGTGCCAGCAGCTTCTTCGGCTACGAGCAGTACTTC,CASSFFGYEQYF
NA,TRBJ2-5,NA,TRBV11-3,TGTGCCAGCAGCTTGGGGCGGCTTCAGACCCAGTACTTC,CASSLGRLQTQYF
NA,TRBJ2-3,NA,TRBV5-4,TGTGCCAGCAGCTTGTATCGGACTAGCACAGATACGCAGTATTTT,CASSLYRTSTDTQYF
TRBD1,TRBJ2-2,NA,TRBV5-1,TGCGCCAGCGGACAAGGGGGCGCAGACACCGGGGAGCTGTTTTTT,CASGQGGADTGELFF
NA,TRBJ2-5,few,TRBV5-1,TGCGCCAGCAGCCCCCGGGTAACCGGGTTCCAAGAGACCCAGTACTTC,CASSPRVTGFQETQYF
TRBD2,TRBJ2-7,NA,TRBV5-1,TGCGCCAGCAGCGGCGGGACTAGCGGGGGTGAAGTGCTTAACGAGCAGTACTTC,CASSGGTSGGEVLNEQYF
TRBD2,TRBJ2-3,NA,TRBV5-4,TGTGCCAGCAGCTCTGGACTAGTTACAGATACGCAGTATTTT,CASSSGLVTDTQYF
NA,TRBJ1-5,NA,TRBV9,TGTGCCAGCAGCGTATCGGTTGATGGGCCCCAGCATTTT,CASSVSVDGPQHF
TRBD2,TRBJ2-2,NA,TRBV2,TGTGCCAGCAGGAAGGGACTAGCCGGCGGGGAGCTGTTTTTT,CASRKGLAGGELFF
NA,TRBJ1-5,NA,TRBV19,TGTGCCAGTAGTTCGACAGGTCCTAGCAATCAGCCCCAGCATTTT,CASSSTGPSNQPQHF
NA,TRBJ1-1,NA,TRBV9,TGTGCCAGCAGCGAGGCGGGACGGGCGCGGGGGGCTTTCTTT,CASSEAGRARGAFF
TRBD1,TRBJ2-7,NA,TRBV7-8,TGTGCCAGCAGCTGGGGGACAGGGGCCGGCTACGAGCAGTACTTC,CASSWGTGAGYEQYF
TRBD1,TRBJ1-2,many,TRBV4-1,TGCGCCAGCAGGCATCCCGGGACAGGGTTAGGCTACACCTTC,CASRHPGTGLGYTF
NA,TRBJ1-3,NA,TRBV30,TGTGCCTGGAGGAGGGGGGGCAACTCTGGAAACACCATATATTTT,CAWRRGGNSGNTIYF
NA,TRBJ1-5,NA,TRBV18,TGTGCCAGCTCACCAATAGGGGTGCCCAATCAGCCCCAGCATTTT,CASSPIGVPNQPQHF
NA,TRBJ2-7,once,TRBV5-1,TGCGCCAGCAGCCGACCCCAGGGAAGAGATTCCTACGAGCAGTACTTC,CASSRPQGRDSYEQYF
NA,TRBJ1-1,NA,TRBV19,TGTGCCAGTAGCTGGTCCCGGGCCATCGGGAGTGAAGCTTTCTTT,CASSWSRAIGSEAFF
NA,TRBJ1-1,once,TRBV5-5,TGTGCCAGCAGCTTAATGGGGGGAGTGAACACTGAAGCTTTCTTT,CASSLMGGVNTEAFF
TRBD1,TRBJ1-4,NA,TRBV27,TGTGGGAACAGGGGAAATGAAAAACTGTTTTTT,CGNRGNEKLFF
TRBD2,TRBJ2-3,NA,TRBV2,TGTGCCAGCAGGACTAGCGGGGCTAGGGATACGCAGTATTTT,CASRTSGARDTQYF
NA,TRBJ2-7,NA,TRBV25-1,TGTGCCAGCAGTGGAAATCCCGGGACACTGTACGAGCAGTACTTC,CASSGNPGTLYEQYF
TRBD1,TRBJ1-2,few,TRBV19,TGTGCCAGTACCAACTTAGGACAGGGCACAAACTATGGCTACACCTTC,CASTNLGQGTNYGYTF
TRBD1,TRBJ2-7,few,TRBV5-1,TGCGCCAGCAGGCAGGGGGCGAATTCCTACGAGCAGTACTTC,CASRQGANSYEQYF
TRBD1,TRBJ1-1,NA,TRBV18,TGTGCCAGCTCACCACAGGACAGGACCTTTGGTACTGAAGCTTTCTTT,CASSPQDRTFGTEAFF
NA,TRBJ2-4,NA,TRBV3-1/TRBV3-2,TGTGCCAGCAGCCAAGACTCTTCGCGAACAAACATTCAGTACTTC,CASSQDSSRTNIQYF
NA,TRBJ2-7,NA,TRBV4-2,TGTGCCAGCAGCCAAGAAGCGCTTCAGGGAACAAGATCCTACGAGCAGTACTTC,CASSQEALQGTRSYEQYF
NA,TRBJ2-5,NA,TRBV14,TGTGCCAGCAGCCAAGATATAGAGATAGTAGGGGGGGGTTCCCAAGAGACCCAGTACTTC,CASSQDIEIVGGGSQETQYF
NA,TRBJ2-4,NA,TRBV5-1,TGCGCCAGCAGCCTTGGCGGAGACCTGAACATTCAGTACTTC,CASSLGGDLNIQYF
TRBD1,TRBJ1-2,NA,TRBV29-1,TGCAGCGGCGACAGGGATAACGCCTTC,CSGDRDNAF
TRBD1,TRBJ2-5,NA,TRBV2,TGTGCCAGCAATACCGGGACAGGGCAAGAGACCCAGTACTTC,CASNTGTGQETQYF
NA,TRBJ2-3,few,TRBV12-3/TRBV12-4,TGTGCCAGCAGGGAGGGGTCTGATACGCAGTATTTT,CASREGSDTQYF
NA,TRBJ2-3,once,TRBV24-1,TGTGCCACCGGAGAAAGCACAGATACGCAGTATTTT,CATGESTDTQYF
NA,TRBJ1-6,NA,TRBV18,TGTGCCAGCTCACTTTTGAAGAGCTCCTATAATTCACCCCTCCACTTT,CASSLLKSSYNSPLHF
NA,TRBJ2-5,NA,TRBV27,TGTGCCAGCAGTTCAATCCCCGGTTCGGAGACCCAGTACTTC,CASSSIPGSETQYF
NA,TRBJ2-1,once,TRBV4-1,TGCGCCAGCAGCCAGAATAGGGGCGCTTACAATGAGCAGTTCTTC,CASSQNRGAYNEQFF
NA,TRBJ1-2,NA,TRBV28,TGTGCCAGCCATAGCGGCTGGGTTCGGGGCAAGGGGTGGGGTGGCTACACCTTC,CASHSGWVRGKGWGGYTF
TRBD1,TRBJ1-5,NA,TRBV7-2,TGTGCCAGCAGCGTCAGCCCGGGACAGTTTTTTCAGCCCCAGCATTTT,CASSVSPGQFFQPQHF
NA,TRBJ1-1,NA,TRBV2,TGTGCCAGCAGTGCCACGAGCCTGAACACTGAAGCTTTCTTT,CASSATSLNTEAFF
TRBD1,TRBJ1-5,NA,TRBV28,TGTGCCAGCAGGGACAGGGGGGGTCAGCCCCAGCATTTT,CASRDRGGQPQHF
NA,TRBJ1-1,NA,TRBV7-9,TGTGCCAGCAGCTTCCCTCAGGCCGGCGACACTGAAGCTTTCTTT,CASSFPQAGDTEAFF
TRBD1,TRBJ2-3,NA,TRBV12-3/TRBV12-4,TGTGCCAGCACAGACAGGGTCACAGATACGCAGTATTTT,CASTDRVTDTQYF
NA,TRBJ1-4,once,TRBV7-9,TGTGCCAGCATCGGGCAGGGGCGGTATGAAAAACTGTTTTTT,CASIGQGRYEKLFF
TRBD1,TRBJ1-2,NA,TRBV6-6,TGTGCCAGCAGCCCTCCTCGGACAGGGGACGGCTACACCTTC,CASSPPRTGDGYTF
NA,TRBJ1-1,few,TRBV5-4,TGTGCCAGCAGCCTCGCTTCCTCCATCGGCACTGAAGCTTTCTTT,CASSLASSIGTEAFF
NA,TRBJ1-2,NA,TRBV27,TGTGCCAGCAGGCCCCATGACTCAGCTAACTATGGCTACACCTTC,CASRPHDSANYGYTF
NA,TRBJ1-1,NA,TRBV3-1/TRBV3-2,TGTGCCAGCAGCCAAGATGAGGTGGCGAACACTGAAGCTTTCTTT,CASSQDEVANTEAFF
NA,TRBJ2-5,once,TRBV7-2,TGTGCCAGCAGGACAGGACTCCAAGAGACCCAGTACTTC,CASRTGLQETQYF
NA,TRBJ2-3,NA,TRBV7-2,TGTGCCAGCAGCCTTGGGGAGATCACAGATACGCAGTATTTT,CASSLGEITDTQYF